Listed below are T cell receptor beta chains from one sample, sequenced in a study of OX40 agonist ivuxolimab in advanced cancers. Some clones are missing from TCRdb's copy, which holds only in-frame ones; the method was immunoSEQ multiplex PCR. Altogether around 150,000 clones are present, 85% to 95% being singletons, with the ten largest covering more than 0.9%. The input for sequencing was CD4+ or CD8+ T cells sorted from blood, taken in a trial of the OX40 agonist ivuxolimab. The receptors derive from an adult with an advanced solid tumor such as melanoma, head and neck, liver or kidney cancer. Both conserved end residues are part of each CDR3. The D gene is left open where the match is weak. Expanded clones are given a class, and other clones once, few, many or no size at all.

v_call	d_call	clone_size	j_call	cdr3_aa	cdr3_nt
TRBV9	NA	NA	TRBJ2-7	CASSVSGTRTYEQYF	TGTGCCAGCAGCGTAAGCGGGACACGGACCTACGAGCAGTACTTC
TRBV6-5	NA	once	TRBJ2-7	CASSRRPSVREQYF	TGTGCCAGCAGTCGCCGACCTAGCGTGCGCGAGCAGTACTTC
TRBV30	NA	NA	TRBJ2-1	CAWRLGRGWDEQFF	TGTGCCTGGAGGCTCGGACGGGGATGGGATGAGCAGTTCTTC
TRBV27	NA	NA	TRBJ1-2	CASSRDILNYGYTF	TGTGCCAGCAGTCGGGACATCCTTAACTATGGCTACACCTTC
TRBV5-1	NA	NA	TRBJ2-3	CASSQTDATDTQYF	TGCGCCAGCAGCCAAACGGACGCCACAGATACGCAGTATTTT
TRBV5-4	NA	NA	TRBJ2-2	CASSLPTGELFF	TGTGCCAGCAGCTTACCCACCGGGGAGCTGTTTTTT
TRBV6-5	NA	once	TRBJ1-2	CASSSEGFDGYTF	TGTGCCAGCAGTTCGGAAGGGTTTGATGGCTACACCTTC
TRBV18	NA	NA	TRBJ1-5	CASSTGTSGNQPQHF	TGTGCCAGCTCAACGGGGACTTCAGGAAATCAGCCCCAGCATTTT
TRBV27	TRBD1	NA	TRBJ2-2	CASSPPGQVTGELFF	TGTGCCAGCAGTCCGCCGGGACAGGTTACCGGGGAGCTGTTTTTT
TRBV28	NA	NA	TRBJ1-1	CASSPTSPDSGEAFF	TGTGCCAGCAGTCCGACTAGTCCGGACAGTGGGGAAGCTTTCTTT
TRBV13	NA	NA	TRBJ1-6	CASSLARAALGSPLHF	TGTGCCAGCAGCTTAGCTAGGGCAGCTCTAGGATCACCCCTCCACTTT
TRBV29-1	NA	NA	TRBJ1-3	CSAAPGFSGNTIYF	TGCAGCGCAGCACCGGGATTCTCTGGAAACACCATATATTTT
TRBV5-4	NA	once	TRBJ1-3	CASSLDVGNTIYF	TGTGCCAGCAGCTTAGACGTAGGAAACACCATATATTTT
TRBV5-4	NA	NA	TRBJ2-5	CASSYSGPSPLQTQYF	TGTGCCAGCAGCTACTCCGGGCCCTCCCCGCTACAGACCCAGTACTTC
TRBV11-2	TRBD2	NA	TRBJ2-3	CASSFRAGLVSADTQYF	TGTGCCAGCAGCTTTCGGGCGGGACTAGTTTCAGCAGATACGCAGTATTTT
TRBV7-9	NA	NA	TRBJ1-2	CASSLNGEFYGYTF	TGTGCCAGCAGCTTAAACGGAGAATTCTATGGCTACACCTTC
TRBV9	NA	NA	TRBJ1-1	CASSRPLNGERAFF	TGTGCCAGCAGCCGCCCCTTGAATGGGGAACGGGCTTTCTTT
TRBV6-5	NA	NA	TRBJ2-1	CASKNLEGTQDEQFF	TGTGCCAGCAAAAACCTAGAAGGCACACAAGATGAGCAGTTCTTC
TRBV4-1	NA	NA	TRBJ2-2	CASSPVHGGELFF	TGCGCCAGCAGCCCGGTCCACGGCGGGGAGCTGTTTTTT
TRBV9	NA	few	TRBJ1-2	CASSVGYGYTF	TGTGCCAGCAGCGTTGGCTATGGCTACACCTTC
TRBV18	NA	NA	TRBJ2-3	CASSPWGVTDTQYF	TGTGCCAGCTCACCCTGGGGGGTTACAGATACGCAGTATTTT
TRBV6-5	NA	NA	TRBJ2-3	CASSFGGSDTQYF	TGTGCCAGCAGTTTTGGGGGATCAGATACGCAGTATTTT
TRBV10-3	TRBD1	NA	TRBJ1-1	CAISDLTGYTEAFF	TGTGCCATCAGTGACCTGACAGGGTACACTGAAGCTTTCTTT
TRBV2	NA	NA	TRBJ2-1	CATGPLYNEQFF	TGTGCCACCGGACCCCTGTACAATGAGCAGTTCTTC
TRBV10-3	NA	NA	TRBJ1-2	CAISGLVGELNYGYTF	TGTGCCATCAGTGGGCTCGTCGGGGAATTAAACTATGGCTACACCTTC
TRBV6-5	NA	NA	TRBJ1-5	CASSPDGNQPQHF	TGTGCCAGCAGTCCCGACGGAAATCAGCCCCAGCATTTT
TRBV9	NA	NA	TRBJ1-1	CASSFGGNTEAFF	TGTGCCAGCAGCTTCGGGGGGAACACTGAAGCTTTCTTT
TRBV10-1	NA	NA	TRBJ2-1	CASSPGAPRWGNEQFF	TGCGCCAGCAGTCCCGGGGCTCCCCGGTGGGGCAATGAGCAGTTCTTC
TRBV4-1	NA	NA	TRBJ2-3	CASSQDRSSVKDTQYF	TGCGCCAGCAGCCAAGATAGGTCTAGCGTTAAAGATACGCAGTATTTT
TRBV9	NA	NA	TRBJ2-7	CASSVGRRGGVEQYF	TGTGCCAGCAGCGTAGGGAGGAGGGGGGGGGTCGAGCAGTACTTC
TRBV7-2	NA	once	TRBJ1-1	CASRQDPNTEAFF	TGTGCCAGCAGACAGGATCCGAACACTGAAGCTTTCTTT